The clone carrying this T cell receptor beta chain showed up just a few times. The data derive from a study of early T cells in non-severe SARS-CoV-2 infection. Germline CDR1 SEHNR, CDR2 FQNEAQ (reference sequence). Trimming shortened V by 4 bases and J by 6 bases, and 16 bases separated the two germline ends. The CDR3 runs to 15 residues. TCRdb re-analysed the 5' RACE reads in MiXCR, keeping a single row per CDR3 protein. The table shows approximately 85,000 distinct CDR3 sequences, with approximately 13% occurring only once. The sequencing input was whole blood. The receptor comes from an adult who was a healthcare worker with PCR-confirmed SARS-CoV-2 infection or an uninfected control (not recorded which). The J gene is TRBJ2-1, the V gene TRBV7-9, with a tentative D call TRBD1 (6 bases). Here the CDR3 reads CASSYGTLAGNEQFF. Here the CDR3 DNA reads TGTGCCAGCAGCTACGGGACACTCGCGGGCAATGAGCAGTTCTTC. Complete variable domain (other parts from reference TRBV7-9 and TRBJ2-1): DTGVSQNPRHKITKRGQNVTFRCDPISEHNRLYWYRQTLGQGPEFLTYFQNEAQLEKSRLLSDRFSAERPKGSFSTLEIQRTEQGDSAMYLCASSYGTLAGNEQFFGPGTRLTVL.